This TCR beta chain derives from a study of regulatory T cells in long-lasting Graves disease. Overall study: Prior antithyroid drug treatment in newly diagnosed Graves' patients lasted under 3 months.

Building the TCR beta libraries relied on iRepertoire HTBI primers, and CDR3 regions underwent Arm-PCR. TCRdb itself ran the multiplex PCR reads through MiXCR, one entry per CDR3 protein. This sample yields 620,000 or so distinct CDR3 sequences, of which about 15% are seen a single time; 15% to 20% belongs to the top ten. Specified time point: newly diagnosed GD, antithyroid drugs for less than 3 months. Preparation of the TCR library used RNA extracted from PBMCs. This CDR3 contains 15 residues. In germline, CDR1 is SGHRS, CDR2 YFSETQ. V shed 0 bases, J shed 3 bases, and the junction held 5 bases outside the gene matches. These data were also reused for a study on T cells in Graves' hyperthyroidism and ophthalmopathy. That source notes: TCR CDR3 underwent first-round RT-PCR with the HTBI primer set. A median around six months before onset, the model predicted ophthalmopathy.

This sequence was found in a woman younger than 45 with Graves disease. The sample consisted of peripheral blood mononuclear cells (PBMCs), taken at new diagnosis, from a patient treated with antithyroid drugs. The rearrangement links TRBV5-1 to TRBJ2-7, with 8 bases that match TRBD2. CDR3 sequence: CASSLGGLAGYEQYF. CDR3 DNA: TGCGCCAGCAGCTTGGGGGGGCTAGCGGGCTACGAGCAGTACTTC.